The clone carrying this T cell receptor (beta chain) was recorded only once. This record belongs to a study of blood T cell repertoires in COVID-19. Looking at the study overall: Italy, Spain and the United States were the sources of the convalescent and acute COVID-19 samples.

This table comes from immunoSEQ multiplex PCR, and its TCRdb copy is limited to in-frame clones, with some not included. The data show under 150,000 clones, roughly 90% seen once. V gave up 1 base and J gave up 0 bases; unmatched junction bases: 6. CDR1 and CDR2 from the germline V gene are SGHAT and FQNNGV. The CDR3 contains 17 residues. Sequencing was done on a sample of peripheral blood. This receptor was obtained from a man between 65 and 79 years old with active COVID-19. The genes are TRBV11-2 and TRBJ1-3; 7 positions match TRBD1. The CDR3 spells CASSLGAGGISGNTIYF. CDR3 coding DNA: TGTGCCAGCAGCTTAGGGGCAGGGGGGATCTCTGGAAACACCATATATTTT.